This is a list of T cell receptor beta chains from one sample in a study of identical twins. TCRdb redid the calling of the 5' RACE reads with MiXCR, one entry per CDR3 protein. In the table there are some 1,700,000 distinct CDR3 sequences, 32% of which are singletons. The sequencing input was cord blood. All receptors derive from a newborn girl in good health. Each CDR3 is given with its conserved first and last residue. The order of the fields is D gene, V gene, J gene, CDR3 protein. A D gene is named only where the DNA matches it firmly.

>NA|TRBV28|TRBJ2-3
CASSFLVRLHTDTQYF
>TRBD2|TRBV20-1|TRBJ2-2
CSARGASGTGELFF
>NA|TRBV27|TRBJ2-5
CASSFGRAPSPNEQYF
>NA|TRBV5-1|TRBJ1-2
CASSLNPPPDGYTF
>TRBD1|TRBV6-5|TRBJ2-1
CASSPKGAPYNEQFF
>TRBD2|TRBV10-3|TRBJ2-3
CAIKGTSGPTDTQYF
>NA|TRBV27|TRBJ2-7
CASSYRGPSYEQYF
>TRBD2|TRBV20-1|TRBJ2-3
CSARKTSGGASTDTQYF
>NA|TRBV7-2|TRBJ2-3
CASSDGPRVDTQYF
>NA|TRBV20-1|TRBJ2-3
CSEESPLTDTQYF
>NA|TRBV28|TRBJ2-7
CASSRLDSYEQYF
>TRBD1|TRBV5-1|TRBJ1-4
CASSPSHRGVSANEKLFF
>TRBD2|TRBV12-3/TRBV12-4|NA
CASKLAGGQKNEQYF
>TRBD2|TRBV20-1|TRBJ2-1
CSARGLAVLNEQFF
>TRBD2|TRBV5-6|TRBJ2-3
CASSFPILAGDTSTDTQYF
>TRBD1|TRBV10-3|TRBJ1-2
CATVRTGDGYTF
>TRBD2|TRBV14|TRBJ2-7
CASSHGTRGEQYF
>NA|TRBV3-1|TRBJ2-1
CASSQVRLAFNEQFF
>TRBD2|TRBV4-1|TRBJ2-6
CASSQGLAGYSGANVLTF
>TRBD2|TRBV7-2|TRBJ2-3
CASSTREATDTQYF
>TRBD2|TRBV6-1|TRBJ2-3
CASSGTSLFGTQYF
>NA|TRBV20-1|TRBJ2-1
CSARDLWEKNNEQIF
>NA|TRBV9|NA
CASSPRTMSSYNEQYF
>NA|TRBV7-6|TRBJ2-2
CACSLKPGSSGELFF
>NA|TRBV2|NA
CASSEALGTVQETQFF
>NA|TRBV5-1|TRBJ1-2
CTSSRQGEVDGYTF
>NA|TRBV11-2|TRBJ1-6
CASNSRTAYNSPLHF
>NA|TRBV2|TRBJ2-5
CASSELGRPYF
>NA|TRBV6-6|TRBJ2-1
CASRQTSPEQFF
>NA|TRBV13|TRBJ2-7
CASSAVRASEQYF
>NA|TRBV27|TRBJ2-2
CASSPTGFTGELFF
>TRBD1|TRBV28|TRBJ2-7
CASSTPGTGIEQYF
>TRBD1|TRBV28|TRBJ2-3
CASRGRTGYTDTQYF
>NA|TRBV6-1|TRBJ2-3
CASSEGQYTDTQYF
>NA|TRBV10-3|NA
CAISGEYEQYF
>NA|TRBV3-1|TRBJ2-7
CASSQGVGYEQYF
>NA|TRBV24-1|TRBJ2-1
CATSDPRMSLNEQFF
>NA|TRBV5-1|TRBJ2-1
CASSLRQFLNNEQFF
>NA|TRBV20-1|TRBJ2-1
CSARGIGGGPYNEQFF
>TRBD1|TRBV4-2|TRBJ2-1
CASSQEEGQGGVEQFF
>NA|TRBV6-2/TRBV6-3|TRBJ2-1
CASSYGLAHLGINERFF
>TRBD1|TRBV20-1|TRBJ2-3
CSARTGPLTDTQYF
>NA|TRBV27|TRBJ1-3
CASSSPGIGNTIYF
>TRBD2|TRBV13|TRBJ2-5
CASSASGEAQETQYF
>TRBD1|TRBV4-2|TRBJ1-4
CASSLSGGEEKLFF
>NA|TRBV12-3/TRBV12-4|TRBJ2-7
CASGQVYEQYF
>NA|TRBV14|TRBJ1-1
CASSQGSRTSAFF
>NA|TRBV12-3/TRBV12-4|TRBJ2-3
CASSLFGDLGTQYF
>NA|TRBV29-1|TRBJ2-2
CSVGRAPTGELFF
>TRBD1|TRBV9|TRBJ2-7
CASSDGTGPEQYF
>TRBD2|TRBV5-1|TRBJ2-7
CASSLLAGVDEQYF
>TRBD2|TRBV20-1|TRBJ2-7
CSARGLAGGIRYEQYF
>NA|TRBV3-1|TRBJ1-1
CASSHRVNNEAFF
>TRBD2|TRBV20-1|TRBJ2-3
CSAGLVRSSTDTQYF